This T cell receptor beta chain was documented in a study of cytomegalovirus exposure and HLA in healthy donors. This clone was observed a few times. Its target is unknown. Per germline, CDR1 MNHNS and CDR2 SASEGT. V lost 7 bases and J lost 6, with 21 bases in between. This CDR3 region has 15 residues. Study-wide points: In an earlier analysis, in 540 or so donors, most V segments appeared productive either ~90% or ~30% of the time.

A multiplex PCR was run with 60 Vbeta primers and 13 Jbeta primers. Here immunoSEQ multiplex PCR was the method, and the copy in TCRdb shows in-frame clones only, minus some. There are around 55,000 clones in the sample; approximately 80% occur only once, and 2% to 3% lies in the top ten. The gene calls are TRBV6-1 and TRBJ1-1, with a possible D match to TRBD1 (5 bases). The specimen was PBMCs. This sequence was found in a female donor in good health and CMV-seronegative. In DNA, the CDR3 is TGTGCCAGCACCGCCCTCAAGGGGTCAGGATCTGAAGCTTTCTTT. This encodes CASTALKGSGSEAFF.